This T cell receptor beta chain was identified in a study of graft-versus-host responses after intestinal transplantation. For the study at large: Each transplant was multivisceral, liver-intestinal, or isolated intestinal. Recipients uniformly received anti-thymocyte globulin induction, followed by tacrolimus and steroids for around 3 years. Findings and caveats of the study: GvH clones were found in recipient marrow; some appeared first in ileum or blood.

Sequencing was performed with immunoSEQ multiplex PCR; in TCRdb, only in-frame clones are kept and a portion is missing. The table shows about 120,000 clones, with 85% to 95% occurring only once. V was pared by 3 bases and J by 8 bases, with 22 bases between. This CDR3 comprises 16 residues. The germline V gene encodes CDR1 LNHDA and CDR2 SQIVND (reference sequence). Concerning this clone: Its antigen is undetermined.

The chain employs TRBV19 and TRBJ1-2; the D gene is possibly TRBD1 (5 bases). The clonotype comes from a human donor who was the organ donor for an intestinal transplant. Sequences were derived from unstimulated CD4+ T cells sorted from spleen or lymph node cells, sampled before transplant. The DNA of the CDR3 is TGTGCCAGTAGTATGGTTCCCCCGGGCCAGGGAGGCGGCTACACCTTC. It specifies CASSMVPPGQGGGYTF. The complete variable domain, with remaining parts taken from reference TRBV19 and TRBJ1-2, reads DGGITQSPKYLFRKEGQNVTLSCEQNLNHDAMYWYRQDPGQGLRLIYYSQIVNDFQKGDIAEGYSVSREKKESFPLTVTSAQKNPTAFYLCASSMVPPGQGGGYTFGSGTRLTVV.